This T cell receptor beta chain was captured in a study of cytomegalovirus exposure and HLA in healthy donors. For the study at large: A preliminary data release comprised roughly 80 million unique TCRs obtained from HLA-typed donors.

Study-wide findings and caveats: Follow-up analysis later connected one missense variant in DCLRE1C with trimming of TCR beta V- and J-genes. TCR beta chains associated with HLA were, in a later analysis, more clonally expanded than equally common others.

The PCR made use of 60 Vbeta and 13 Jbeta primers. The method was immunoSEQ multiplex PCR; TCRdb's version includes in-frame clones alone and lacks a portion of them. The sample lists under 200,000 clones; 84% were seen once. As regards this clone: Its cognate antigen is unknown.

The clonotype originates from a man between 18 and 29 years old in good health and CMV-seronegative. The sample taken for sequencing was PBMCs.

The CDR3 DNA reads as TGTGCCAGCAGCCGAGGGGGCCCCCAGGACAATGAGCAGTTCTTC. Translated: CASSRGGPQDNEQFF. This rearrangement joins TRBV5-4 to TRBJ2-1; 7 bases match TRBD1. J was trimmed by 5 bases and V by 4 bases; bases with no gene match: 9. Germline CDR1 SGHNT, CDR2 YYREEE (reference sequence). The CDR3 totals 15 residues.